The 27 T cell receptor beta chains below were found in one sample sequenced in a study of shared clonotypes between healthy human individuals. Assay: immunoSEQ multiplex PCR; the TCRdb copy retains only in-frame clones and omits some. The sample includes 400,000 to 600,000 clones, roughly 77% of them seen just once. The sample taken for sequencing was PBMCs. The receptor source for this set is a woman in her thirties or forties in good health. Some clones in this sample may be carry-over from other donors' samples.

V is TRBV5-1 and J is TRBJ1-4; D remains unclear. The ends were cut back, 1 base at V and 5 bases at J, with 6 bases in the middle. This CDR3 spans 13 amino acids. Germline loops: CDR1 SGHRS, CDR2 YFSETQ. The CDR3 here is CASSLSSNEKLFF. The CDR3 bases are TGCGCCAGCAGCTTGAGTTCGAATGAAAAACTGTTTTTT.

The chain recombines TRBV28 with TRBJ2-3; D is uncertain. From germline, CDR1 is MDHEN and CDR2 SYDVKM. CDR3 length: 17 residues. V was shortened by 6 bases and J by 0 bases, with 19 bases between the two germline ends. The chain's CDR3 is CASSLPEGASSTDTQYF. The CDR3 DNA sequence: TGTGCCAGCAGCCTCCCTGAAGGAGCGTCTAGCACAGATACGCAGTATTTT.

CDR3 residues: CASSSDPGPTYEQYF. In DNA, the CDR3 is TGTGCCAGCAGCTCGGACCCGGGACCCACCTACGAGCAGTACTTC. The chain has TRBV7-9 and TRBJ2-7; D is possibly TRBD1 or TRBD2 (5 bases each). Trimming took 4 bases from V and 2 from J, leaving 15 bases between them. Germline CDR1 reads SEHNR; CDR2 reads FQNEAQ (reference sequence). The CDR3 contains 15 residues.

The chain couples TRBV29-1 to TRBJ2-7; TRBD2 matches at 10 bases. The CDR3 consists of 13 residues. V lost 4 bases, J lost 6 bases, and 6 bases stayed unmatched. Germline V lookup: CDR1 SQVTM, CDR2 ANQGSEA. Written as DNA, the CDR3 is TGCAGCGTTGCCCCTAGCGGGAGTCCCGAGCAGTACTTC. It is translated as CSVAPSGSPEQYF.

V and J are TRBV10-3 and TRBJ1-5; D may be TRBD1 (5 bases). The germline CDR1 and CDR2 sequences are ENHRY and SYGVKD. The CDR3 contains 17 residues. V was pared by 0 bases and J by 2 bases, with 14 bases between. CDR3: CAISESSQGGGNQPQHF. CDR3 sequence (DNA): TGTGCCATCAGTGAGTCTTCGCAGGGTGGGGGCAATCAGCCCCAGCATTTT.

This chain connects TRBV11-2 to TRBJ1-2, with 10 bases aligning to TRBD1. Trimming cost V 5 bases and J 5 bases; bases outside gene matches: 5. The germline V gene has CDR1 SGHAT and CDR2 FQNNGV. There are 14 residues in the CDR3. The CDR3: CASSPTGGGYGYTF. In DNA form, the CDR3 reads TGTGCCAGCAGCCCGACAGGGGGCGGGTATGGCTACACCTTC. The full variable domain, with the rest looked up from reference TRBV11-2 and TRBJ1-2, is EAGVAQSPRYKIIEKRQSVAFWCNPISGHATLYWYQQILGQGPKLLIQFQNNGVVDDSQLPKDRFSAERLKGVDSTLKIQPAKLEDSAVYLCASSPTGGGYGYTFGSGTRLTVV.

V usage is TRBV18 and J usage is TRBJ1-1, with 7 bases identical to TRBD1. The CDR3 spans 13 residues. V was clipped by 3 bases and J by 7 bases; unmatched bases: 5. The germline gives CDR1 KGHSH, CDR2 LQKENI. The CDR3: CASSPQGGYEAFF. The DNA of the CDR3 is TGTGCCAGCTCACCCCAGGGGGGGTATGAAGCTTTCTTT.

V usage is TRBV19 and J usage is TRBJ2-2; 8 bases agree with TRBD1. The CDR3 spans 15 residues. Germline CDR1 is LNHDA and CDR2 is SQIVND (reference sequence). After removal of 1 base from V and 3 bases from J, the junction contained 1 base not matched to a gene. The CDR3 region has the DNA TGTGCCAGTAGTATAGGGACAGGGTACACCGGGGAGCTGTTTTTT. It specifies CASSIGTGYTGELFF.

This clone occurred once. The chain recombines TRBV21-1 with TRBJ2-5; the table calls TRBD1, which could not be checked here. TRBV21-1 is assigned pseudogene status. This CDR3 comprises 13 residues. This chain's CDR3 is CASSPRQKETQYF. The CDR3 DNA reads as TGTGCCAGCAGCCCCCGACAGAAAGAGACCCAGTACTTC.

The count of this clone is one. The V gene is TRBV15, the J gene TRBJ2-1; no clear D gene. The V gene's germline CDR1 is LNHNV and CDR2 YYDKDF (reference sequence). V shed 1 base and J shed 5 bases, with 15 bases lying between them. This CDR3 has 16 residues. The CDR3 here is CATSRGLQLGDNEQFF. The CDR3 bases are TGTGCCACCAGCAGAGGATTGCAGCTTGGGGACAATGAGCAGTTCTTC.

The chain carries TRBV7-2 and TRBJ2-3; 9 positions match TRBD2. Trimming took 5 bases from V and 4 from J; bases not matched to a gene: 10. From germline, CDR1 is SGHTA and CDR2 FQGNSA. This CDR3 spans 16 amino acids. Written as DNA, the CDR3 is TGTGCCAGCAGCCCGAGGGCGGGAGGGCCCGCAGATACGCAGTATTTT. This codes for CASSPRAGGPADTQYF.

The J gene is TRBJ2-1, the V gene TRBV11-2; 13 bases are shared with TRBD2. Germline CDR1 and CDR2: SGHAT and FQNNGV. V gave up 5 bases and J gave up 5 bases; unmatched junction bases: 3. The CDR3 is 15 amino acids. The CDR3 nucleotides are TGTGCCAGCAGCACTAGCGGGAGGGCCCACAATGAGCAGTTCTTC. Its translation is CASSTSGRAHNEQFF. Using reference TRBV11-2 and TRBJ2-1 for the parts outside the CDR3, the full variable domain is EAGVAQSPRYKIIEKRQSVAFWCNPISGHATLYWYQQILGQGPKLLIQFQNNGVVDDSQLPKDRFSAERLKGVDSTLKIQPAKLEDSAVYLCASSTSGRAHNEQFFGPGTRLTVL.

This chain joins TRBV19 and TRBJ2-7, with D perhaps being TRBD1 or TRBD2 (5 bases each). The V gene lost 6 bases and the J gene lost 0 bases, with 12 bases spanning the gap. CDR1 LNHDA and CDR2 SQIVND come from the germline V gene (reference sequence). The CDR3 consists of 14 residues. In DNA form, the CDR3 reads TGTGCCAGTAGCAACCGGGACCTCTCCTACGAGCAGTACTTC. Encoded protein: CASSNRDLSYEQYF.

Here the CDR3 DNA reads TGTGCCAGTAGTTTTCCTGGAGGGGGCGCTGAAGCTTTCTTT. Its translation is CASSFPGGGAEAFF. The chain joins TRBV19 to TRBJ1-1; 7 nucleotides agree with TRBD1. This CDR3 is 14 amino acids long. The V gene end was trimmed by 5 bases and the J gene end by 6 bases; junction bases not matched to a gene: 9. Looked up from germline, CDR1 is LNHDA and CDR2 is SQIVND (reference sequence).

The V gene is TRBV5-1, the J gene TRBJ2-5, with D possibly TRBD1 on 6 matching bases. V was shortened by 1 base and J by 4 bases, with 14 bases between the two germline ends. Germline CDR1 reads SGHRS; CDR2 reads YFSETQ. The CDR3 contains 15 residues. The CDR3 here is CASSLNTGSGETQYF. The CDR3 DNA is TGCGCCAGCAGCTTGAACACAGGGAGCGGAGAGACCCAGTACTTC.

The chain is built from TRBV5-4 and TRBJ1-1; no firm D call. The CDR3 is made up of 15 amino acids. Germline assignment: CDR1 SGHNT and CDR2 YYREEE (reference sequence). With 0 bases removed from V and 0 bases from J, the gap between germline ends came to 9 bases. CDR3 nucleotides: TGTGCCAGCAGCTTGGTGGGAGGGTTGAACACTGAAGCTTTCTTT. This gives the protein CASSLVGGLNTEAFF. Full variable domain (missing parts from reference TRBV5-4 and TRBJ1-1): ETGVTQSPTHLIKTRGQQVTLRCSSQSGHNTVSWYQQALGQGPQFIFQYYREEENGRGNFPPRFSGLQFPNYSSELNVNALELDDSALYLCASSLVGGLNTEAFFGQGTRLTVV.

This CDR3 is CAWSPGNQETQYF. CDR3 in DNA: TGTGCCTGGAGCCCGGGGAACCAAGAGACCCAGTACTTC. This chain connects TRBV30 to TRBJ2-5, with a weak D call TRBD2 (5 bases). Germline-derived CDR1 and CDR2 are GTSNPN and SVGIG (reference sequence). The CDR3 totals 13 residues. V gave up 3 bases and J gave up 0 bases, with 8 bases separating them.

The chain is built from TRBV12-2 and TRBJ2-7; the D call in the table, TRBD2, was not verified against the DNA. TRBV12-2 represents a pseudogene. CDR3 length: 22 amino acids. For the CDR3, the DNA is TGTGCAAGTCGCTTAGACACCAGGGGGGGGACTAGCGGGAGAGCAAGGCATAGCGAGCAGTACTTC. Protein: CASRLDTRGGTSGRARHSEQYF.

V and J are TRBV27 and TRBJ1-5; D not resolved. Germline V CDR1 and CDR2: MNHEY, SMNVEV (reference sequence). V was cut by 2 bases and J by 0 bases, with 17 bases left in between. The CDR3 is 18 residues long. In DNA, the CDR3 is TGTGCCAGCAGTTTAGTATCATCCGGGTCAGATAGCAATCAGCCCCAGCATTTT. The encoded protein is CASSLVSSGSDSNQPQHF.

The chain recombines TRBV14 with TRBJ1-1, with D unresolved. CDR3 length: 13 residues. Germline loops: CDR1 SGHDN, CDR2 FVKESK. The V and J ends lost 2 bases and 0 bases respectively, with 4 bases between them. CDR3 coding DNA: TGTGCCAGCAGCCAAAACATGAACACTGAAGCTTTCTTT. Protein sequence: CASSQNMNTEAFF.

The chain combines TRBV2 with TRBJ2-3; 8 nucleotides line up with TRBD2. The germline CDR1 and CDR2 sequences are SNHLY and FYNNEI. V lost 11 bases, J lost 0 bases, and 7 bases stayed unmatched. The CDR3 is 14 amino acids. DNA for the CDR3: TGTGCCGGTCTAGCGGGCGATAGCACAGATACGCAGTATTTT. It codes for CAGLAGDSTDTQYF.

CDR3 loop: CASSLDRNEQYF. CDR3 sequence (DNA): TGTGCCAGCAGCCTCGACAGAAACGAGCAGTACTTC. The chain is built from TRBV5-6 and TRBJ2-7; perhaps TRBD1 as D (5 bases). CDR3 length equals 12 residues. Germline-derived CDR1 and CDR2 are SGHDT and YYEEEE. V was cut by 4 bases and J by 5 bases, with 10 bases left in between.

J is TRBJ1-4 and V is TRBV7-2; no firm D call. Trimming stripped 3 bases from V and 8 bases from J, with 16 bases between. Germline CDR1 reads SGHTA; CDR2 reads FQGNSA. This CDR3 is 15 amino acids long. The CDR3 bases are TGTGCCAGCAGCTTCCCTCGAGAGGTGGAAGAAAAACTGTTTTTT. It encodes CASSFPREVEEKLFF.

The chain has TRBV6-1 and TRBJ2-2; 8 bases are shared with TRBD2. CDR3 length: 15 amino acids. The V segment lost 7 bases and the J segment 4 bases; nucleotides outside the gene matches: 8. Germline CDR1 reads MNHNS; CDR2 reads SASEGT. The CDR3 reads CASNEAGGSTGELFF. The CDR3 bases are TGTGCCAGCAATGAGGCGGGAGGTAGCACCGGGGAGCTGTTTTTT.

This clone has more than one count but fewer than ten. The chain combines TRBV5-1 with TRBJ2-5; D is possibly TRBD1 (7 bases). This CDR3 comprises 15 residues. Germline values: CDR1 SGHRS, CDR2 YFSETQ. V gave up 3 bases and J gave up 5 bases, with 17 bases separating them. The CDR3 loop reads CASSSAGGGSETQYF. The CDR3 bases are TGCGCCAGCAGCTCCGCTGGAGGGGGCTCGGAGACCCAGTACTTC.

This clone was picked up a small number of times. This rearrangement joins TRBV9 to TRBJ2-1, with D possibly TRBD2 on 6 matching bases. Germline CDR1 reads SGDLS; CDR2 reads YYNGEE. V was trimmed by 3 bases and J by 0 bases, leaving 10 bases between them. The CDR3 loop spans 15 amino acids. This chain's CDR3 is CASSANGGSYNEQFF. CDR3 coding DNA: TGTGCCAGCAGCGCTAACGGGGGCTCCTACAATGAGCAGTTCTTC.

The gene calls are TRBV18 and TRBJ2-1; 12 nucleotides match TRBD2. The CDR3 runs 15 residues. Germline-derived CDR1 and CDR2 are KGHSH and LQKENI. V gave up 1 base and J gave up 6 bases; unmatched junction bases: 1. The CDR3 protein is CASSPRGLAGNEQFF. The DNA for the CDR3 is TGTGCCAGCTCACCACGGGGACTAGCGGGCAATGAGCAGTTCTTC.